This T cell receptor (beta chain) was documented in a study of T cell changes during pregnancy in multiple sclerosis. Repertoires were generated with immunoSEQ multiplex PCR, while TCRdb's copy carries only in-frame clones and drops some. The repertoire has about 71,000 clones, roughly 92% of them found once; the top ten carry over 1%. The CDR3 consists of 13 residues. Looked up from germline, CDR1 is SQVTM and CDR2 is ANQGSEA. V shed 2 bases, J shed 4 bases, and the junction held 4 bases outside the gene matches. The source is a female donor with multiple sclerosis, enrolled in a pregnancy study. The sample was peripheral blood, taken in the third trimester of pregnancy. The rearrangement joins TRBV29-1 to TRBJ2-7, with 8 nucleotides matching TRBD1. CDR3 sequence (DNA): TGCAGCGTTGAACAGGGGGCGGGATACGAGCAGTACTTC. Protein product: CSVEQGAGYEQYF.